The 2 T cell receptor beta chains presented below share a single source sample, sequenced in a study of CD8 T cells in ankylosing spondylitis. TCRdb processed the 5' RACE reads anew with MiXCR; each CDR3 protein has one entry. The sample contains 300,000 to 350,000 distinct CDR3 sequences, around 15% of which appear only once. Sequencing used blood, either unsorted or a sorted T cell fraction (not recorded which). These receptors were collected from a male donor with ankylosing spondylitis or in good health (not recorded which).

This clonotype was seen more than once but under ten times. This chain joins TRBV20-1 and TRBJ2-5; 13 bases map to TRBD2. Trimming took 1 base from V and 2 from J; bases not matched to a gene: 4. The CDR3 is 16 amino acids. Looked up from germline, CDR1 is DFQATT and CDR2 is SNEGSKA (reference sequence). CDR3 in amino acids: CSARGLAGGPQETQYF. DNA of the CDR3: TGCAGTGCTAGAGGACTAGCGGGAGGTCCACAAGAGACCCAGTACTTC.

This chain uses TRBV4-2 with TRBJ2-7; 8 bases map to TRBD1. CDR1 is LGHNA, CDR2 YNFKEQ, per germline. V lost 1 base and J lost 0; bases outside the gene matches: 8. This CDR3 contains 17 residues. This CDR3 reads CASSQGAGTGLSYEQYF. The CDR3 coding sequence is TGTGCCAGCAGCCAAGGGGCGGGGACAGGCCTCTCCTACGAGCAGTACTTC.